This paragraph covers one TCR beta chain sequence. The table came from immunoSEQ multiplex PCR; TCRdb's copy has only in-frame clones and leaves some out. The sample carries approximately 69,000 clones, approximately 97% recorded once. This entry is derived from a study of technical replicates of blood from a handful of donors. The clonotype originates from a human donor in good health. The specimen was T cells isolated from PBMCs.

For the CDR3, the DNA is TGTGCCAGCAGTGGAGAACAGGGGGTGCGCACTGAAGCTTTCTTT. Amino acid sequence: CASSGEQGVRTEAFF. The J gene is TRBJ1-1, the V gene TRBV6-5; 8 bases match TRBD1. CDR1 and CDR2 (germline): MNHEY, SVGAGI. Unmatched junction bases numbered 9, after V lost 5 bases and J lost 4 bases. The CDR3 runs to 15 residues.